This T cell receptor beta chain is from a study of technical replicates of blood from several donors. Repertoires were generated with immunoSEQ multiplex PCR, while TCRdb's copy carries only in-frame clones and drops some. The data contain more than 15,000 clones, 80% to 90% of them singletons. The V gene's germline CDR1 is KGHSH and CDR2 LQKENI. Trimming left V 3 bases short and J 7 bases short, with 12 bases between. The CDR3 consists of 13 residues. This sequence was found in a human donor in good health. The chain joins TRBV18 to TRBJ1-1; D is unresolved. Sequenced input: PBMCs. CDR3 protein: CASSPSQILEAFF. CDR3 DNA: TGTGCCAGCTCACCTTCACAGATACTTGAAGCTTTCTTT. Filled out from reference TRBV18 and TRBJ1-1, the complete variable domain reads NAGVMQNPRHLVRRRGQEARLRCSPMKGHSHVYWYRQLPEEGLKFMVYLQKENIIDESGMPKERFSAEFPKEGPSILRIQQVVRGDSAAYFCASSPSQILEAFFGQGTRLTVV.